A selection of T cell receptor beta chains follows, all from one sample in a study of T cells in Graves' hyperthyroidism and ophthalmopathy. TCRdb reanalysed the multiplex PCR reads using MiXCR and keeps one entry per CDR3 protein. The table shows approximately 210,000 distinct CDR3 sequences, with over 15% occurring only once. The sample consisted of blood. These receptors were taken from a man aged 45-65 years with Graves' hyperthyroidism. The CDR3 runs from the conserved cysteine through the conserved F or W. The D gene is left open where the match is weak. A row's size may be missing; if present it is once, few, many or a size class.

many	TRBV6-2/TRBV6-3	TRBJ1-5	-	TGTGCCAGCAGCAACGTCTATGGCAATCAGCCCCAGCATTTT	CASSNVYGNQPQHF
few	TRBV12-5	TRBJ2-1	-	TGTGCTAGTGGTTTGCCGGACAGAGAGCAGTTCTTC	CASGLPDREQFF
many	TRBV7-9	TRBJ2-7	TRBD2	TGTGCCAGCAGCCCGCCGGGACTAGCGTCGGTCTACGAGCAGTACTTC	CASSPPGLASVYEQYF
few	TRBV29-1	TRBJ2-7	TRBD1	TGCAGCGTTGAAGGTTACGACAGGGCCGAGCAGTACTTC	CSVEGYDRAEQYF
few	TRBV11-3	TRBJ2-3	TRBD2	TGTGCCAGCAGCCCCTTGAGCGGGAGGTTCCGGGGAGATACGCAGTATTTT	CASSPLSGRFRGDTQYF
-	TRBV27	TRBJ2-7	TRBD2	TGTGCCAGCAGTTTAAGCGGGAGGTTGTACGAGCAGTACTTC	CASSLSGRLYEQYF
-	TRBV12-3/TRBV12-4	TRBJ2-1	TRBD2	TGTGCCAGCAGTTCATGGACTAGCGACCCAGGTTCCTACAATGAGCAGTTCTTC	CASSSWTSDPGSYNEQFF
many	TRBV6-1	TRBJ2-7	-	TGTGCCAGCAGTTCCCAGGGGACTGCGGGCTACGAGCAGTACTTC	CASSSQGTAGYEQYF
few	TRBV12-5	TRBJ2-7	-	TGTGCTAGTGGTTGGGGGGTGGTCAGGGATTCCTACGAGCAGTACTTC	CASGWGVVRDSYEQYF
-	TRBV12-3/TRBV12-4	TRBJ2-5	-	TGTGCCAGCAGTTTACAGGGCAGGGGGACCCAGTACTTC	CASSLQGRGTQYF
-	TRBV19	TRBJ1-4	TRBD1	TGTGCCAGTAGTACTTCGGACAGGGAGGATGAAAAACTGTTTTTT	CASSTSDREDEKLFF
few	TRBV25-1	TRBJ2-7	TRBD1	TGTGCCAGCAGATCGACAGGGGATTACGAGCAGTACTTC	CASRSTGDYEQYF
many	TRBV18	TRBJ2-3	-	TGTGCCAGCTCACCACCGTTCCCCACAGATACGCAGTATTTT	CASSPPFPTDTQYF
many	TRBV2	TRBJ1-2	-	TGTGCCAGCAGTCTCGCTGTGAACTATGGCTACACCTTC	CASSLAVNYGYTF
-	TRBV5-4	TRBJ2-4	-	TGTGCCAGCAGCTTGGCGGGACGGTCAAACATTCAGTACTTC	CASSLAGRSNIQYF
-	TRBV5-6	TRBJ1-1	-	TGTGCCAGCAGTCACAACAGACAGACAGGAAACACTGAAGCTTTCTTT	CASSHNRQTGNTEAFF
-	TRBV29-1	TRBJ1-1	TRBD1	TGCAGCGTTGAAGAGGGACAGCGGGTTGAGGCTTTCTTT	CSVEEGQRVEAFF
-	TRBV2	TRBJ2-6	TRBD1	TGTGCCAGCAGTGAAGGCGGAACAGGGGCTGGGGCCAACGTCCTGACTTTC	CASSEGGTGAGANVLTF
-	TRBV3-1	TRBJ1-5	TRBD1	TGTGCCAGCAGCCACCGGGACAGCTATCAGCCCCAGCATTTT	CASSHRDSYQPQHF
few	TRBV6-1	TRBJ2-1	TRBD2	TGTGCCAGCAGTGCCAGCGGGACTACCTACAATGAGCAGTTCTTC	CASSASGTTYNEQFF
many	TRBV6-1	TRBJ2-3	TRBD2	TGTGCCAGCAAGACTAGCGGGACGACACTCGCCACAGATACGCAGTATTTT	CASKTSGTTLATDTQYF
few	TRBV5-1	TRBJ2-3	TRBD2	TGCGCCAGCGGGGGGGGTTTGGGCACAGATACGCAGTATTTT	CASGGGLGTDTQYF
many	TRBV2	TRBJ1-2	-	TGTGCCAGCAGTGACGGGGGTTGGGGCTATGGCTACACCTTC	CASSDGGWGYGYTF
many	TRBV7-2	TRBJ2-3	TRBD1	TGTGCCAGCAGCAGGGACAGAAGCACAGATACGCAGTATTTT	CASSRDRSTDTQYF
few	TRBV7-6	TRBJ1-1	-	TGTGCCAGCAGCTTAGTCCCCTCGGGCAGGAGGAACACTGAAGCTTTCTTT	CASSLVPSGRRNTEAFF
few	TRBV5-8	TRBJ2-7	-	TGTGCCAGCAGCTTTGGAAAGGGGGCCTACGAGCAGTACTTC	CASSFGKGAYEQYF
-	TRBV6-9	TRBJ2-3	TRBD1	TGTGCCAGCATATTCCGGACAGGGTGGACAGATACGCAGTATTTT	CASIFRTGWTDTQYF
-	TRBV7-2	TRBJ1-1	-	TGTGCCAGCAGCCTAACGGAGGGGACTGAAGCTTTCTTT	CASSLTEGTEAFF
once	TRBV5-1	TRBJ2-2	-	TGCGCCAGCAGCCTAGGACCGAACGCGGGAACCGGGGAGCTGTTTTTT	CASSLGPNAGTGELFF
few	TRBV3-1	TRBJ2-2	TRBD2	TGTGCCAGCAGCCGTGGGTCGAGGGGAGGGTACACCGGGGAGCTGTTTTTT	CASSRGSRGGYTGELFF
many	TRBV20-1	TRBJ1-2	TRBD1	TGCAGTGCTAGTACAGGGGGCAGCTATGGCTACACCTTC	CSASTGGSYGYTF
few	TRBV6-1	TRBJ1-6	-	TGTGCCAGCAGTGAAGCGGGGGCAGGTAGTTCACCCCTCCACTTT	CASSEAGAGSSPLHF
-	TRBV10-3	TRBJ2-3	-	TGTGCCATCAGTGAGTCCCAGGGTTGGACAGATACGCAGTATTTT	CAISESQGWTDTQYF
few	TRBV9	TRBJ2-1	-	TGTGCCAGCAGCGTTTCTAGCCACAATGAGCAGTTCTTC	CASSVSSHNEQFF
-	TRBV5-6	TRBJ2-1	-	TGTGCCAGCAGCTGGGTCAGGGCCTACAATGAGCAGTTCTTC	CASSWVRAYNEQFF
many	TRBV20-1	TRBJ2-1	-	TGCAGTGCTAGGAGGGCTAGGGGGGACAATGAGCAGTTCTTC	CSARRARGDNEQFF
many	TRBV2	TRBJ2-7	-	TGTGCCAGCAGCCTAAGCGGAGGGGTGGGGGTCTACGAGCAGTACTTC	CASSLSGGVGVYEQYF
many	TRBV13	TRBJ1-2	-	TGTGCCAGCATGCTAACCCAGGGAAACTATGGCTACACCTTC	CASMLTQGNYGYTF
many	TRBV2	TRBJ1-6	-	TGTGCCAGTACTCCCGGGACCGAAAATTCACCCCTCCACTTT	CASTPGTENSPLHF
many	TRBV28	TRBJ2-4	-	TGTGCCAGCAGTTTTTCTTCGGCCAGACCCCTAGCCAAAAACATTCAGTACTTC	CASSFSSARPLAKNIQYF
few	TRBV27	TRBJ2-7	-	TGTGCCAGCAGTTTATCGGGGCGAACACCTACCTACGAGCAGTACTTC	CASSLSGRTPTYEQYF
few	TRBV27	TRBJ2-7	TRBD1	TGTGCCAGCAGCCGTGGGACAGCAAACTACGAGCAGTACTTC	CASSRGTANYEQYF
many	TRBV5-4	TRBJ2-1	TRBD2	TGTGCCAGCAGCTTGGATGGCGGGGGAGGCGAGCAGTTCTTC	CASSLDGGGGEQFF
many	TRBV2	TRBJ2-2	TRBD2	TGTGCCAGCAGCAAGGGACTAGCGGGAGGCACAACCGGGGAGCTGTTTTTT	CASSKGLAGGTTGELFF
many	TRBV6-2/TRBV6-3	TRBJ1-5	-	TGTGCCAGCAGTTACTACGACAGGAGGGATCAGCCCCAGCATTTT	CASSYYDRRDQPQHF
-	TRBV7-2	TRBJ2-7	TRBD2	TGTGCCAGCAGCTTCGGGACTAGCGGGGCCTACGAGCAGTACTTC	CASSFGTSGAYEQYF
many	TRBV24-1	TRBJ2-1	TRBD2	TGTGCCACCAGTGACCCGGGACTAAGCCAAAATGAGCAGTTCTTC	CATSDPGLSQNEQFF
many	TRBV20-1	TRBJ1-5	TRBD1	TGCAGTGCTAAACTCCCACCGACAGGGGGTAAGGGCAATCAGCCCCAGCATTTT	CSAKLPPTGGKGNQPQHF